This section outlines one T cell receptor beta chain sequence together with its context. Other nucleotide sequences in the sample specify the same CDR3. This CDR3 comprises 15 residues. CDR1 and CDR2 (germline): SGHRS, YFSETQ. V trimming: 4 bases; J trimming: 6 bases; junction bases outside the gene matches: 6. The protocol was immunoSEQ multiplex PCR, while the TCRdb copy is restricted to in-frame clones and leaves out a portion. This sample has some 140,000 clones, with roughly 77% found just once. This specimen belongs to a study of blood T cell repertoires in COVID-19. Study summary: Samples came from the United States, Italy and Spain, spanning acute and convalescent COVID-19.

Seattle enrolled patients during active infection and tracked them longitudinally. This clonotype originated in a woman between 65 and 79 years old with COVID-19, enrolled during active disease. Sequencing used peripheral blood. The chain combines TRBV5-1 with TRBJ1-4; 10 bases agree with TRBD1. The CDR3 DNA sequence: TGCGCCAGCAGCCCTGGAGGGACAGGGGATGAAAAACTGTTTTTT. It specifies CASSPGGTGDEKLFF.